A single sample gave rise to the 14 T cell receptor beta chains below, sequenced in a study of CXCR3-negative and CXCR3-positive naive CD8 T cells. The method, 5' RACE with UMI labels, was used to prepare the TRB cDNA libraries. Each CDR3 protein gets one entry in TCRdb, which reprocessed the 5' RACE reads and gives no DNA. Listed are 75,000 to 90,000 distinct CDR3 sequences; 0.62% falls within the top ten. Overall study results and limits: TRB CDR3s of CXCR3-positive naive cells were more hydrophobic than those of CXCR3-negative naive cells.

Their target antigens are unknown. The specimen sequenced was naive CXCR3+ CD8+ T cells from blood. Subset described: CD45RO-CCR7+CD27+CD95- naive CD8+ T cells expressing CXCR3 (TNR3+). The receptors here all came from a human donor in good health. Some clones in this sample may be carry-over from other donors' samples.

The V call is TRBV4-3, the J call TRBJ2-3; TCRdb designates TRBD1, a call that cannot be tested without DNA. The CDR3 sequence is 18 residues long. Germline loops: CDR1 LGHNA, CDR2 YSLEER. CDR3 in amino acids: CASSQGSSLGGDTDTQYF.

This chain links TRBV28 with TRBJ2-5. CDR3 length: 15 residues. From germline, CDR1 is MDHEN and CDR2 SYDVKM. The CDR3 region is CATDSVFGFQETQYF.

The chain is built from TRBV5-1 and TRBJ1-2; TCRdb's D call, TRBD1, is unchecked because there is no DNA. This CDR3 has 20 residues. Germline V lookup: CDR1 SGHRS, CDR2 YFSETQ. The chain's CDR3 is CASSLRSPNPLAEYNYGYTF. Together with reference TRBV5-1 and TRBJ1-2, the CDR3 gives the full variable domain: KAGVTQTPRYLIKTRGQQVTLSCSPISGHRSVSWYQQTPGQGLQFLFEYFSETQRNKGNFPGRFSGRQFSNSRSEMNVSTLELGDSALYLCASSLRSPNPLAEYNYGYTFGSGTRLTVV.

The gene calls are TRBV12-3 or TRBV12-4 and TRBJ2-2; TCRdb's D call, TRBD1, is unchecked because there is no DNA. This CDR3 region has 18 residues. This chain's CDR3 is CASSSQLTGAGETGELFF.

The chain carries TRBV29-1 and TRBJ2-7. Germline assignment: CDR1 SQVTM and CDR2 ANQGSEA. This CDR3 has 11 amino acids. CDR3 residues: CSVEGEAEQYF.

The genes are TRBV28 and TRBJ1-1. Looked up from germline, CDR1 is MDHEN and CDR2 is SYDVKM. The CDR3 is 14 residues long. CDR3 sequence reads: CASSFMDLNTEAFF.

The V gene is TRBV29-1, the J gene TRBJ2-7; there is no DNA to check the TCRdb D call of TRBD1. CDR1 is SQVTM, CDR2 ANQGSEA, per germline. This CDR3 comprises 14 residues. Here the CDR3 reads CSVEGVWGGGEQYF.

The chain is built from TRBV28 and TRBJ2-1; the D call from TCRdb, TRBD1, cannot be confirmed without DNA. Looked up from germline, CDR1 is MDHEN and CDR2 is SYDVKM. This CDR3 is 12 amino acids long. The CDR3 loop reads CASVDRGRSIFF.

This chain joins TRBV5-6 and TRBJ2-1; the TRBD1 assignment by TCRdb is unverifiable without DNA. Germline CDR1 SGHDT, CDR2 YYEEEE. The CDR3 has 14 residues. The CDR3 protein is CASSAGVRVNEQFF.

This chain joins TRBV20-1 and TRBJ2-7; TCRdb indicates TRBD1, and absent DNA this call remains unverified. CDR3 length equals 13 residues. Germline V gene data show CDR1 as DFQATT and CDR2 as SNEGSKA (reference sequence). Here the CDR3 reads CSAPGQTDYEQYF.

This chain uses TRBV7-3 with TRBJ2-2; absent DNA, TCRdb's TRBD2 call cannot be checked. This CDR3 comprises 15 residues. Germline V gene data show CDR1 as SGHTA and CDR2 as FQGTGA. CDR3 sequence: CASSFQAGESGELFF. The full variable domain, its missing parts supplied by reference TRBV7-3 and TRBJ2-2, is GAGVSQTPSNKVTEKGKYVELRCDPISGHTALYWYRQSLGQGPEFLIYFQGTGAADDSGLPNDRFFAVRPEGSVSTLKIQRTERGDSAVYLCASSFQAGESGELFFGEGSRLTVL.

This chain links TRBV28 with TRBJ2-1. The CDR3 covers 15 residues. From germline, CDR1 is MDHEN and CDR2 SYDVKM. CDR3 sequence reads: CASSFGFSANNEQFF.

This chain links TRBV5-1 with TRBJ1-4. Germline V gene sequence: CDR1 SGHRS, CDR2 YFSETQ. The CDR3 sequence is 14 residues long. The CDR3 reads CASSLAGMNEKLFF.

The chain is built from TRBV5-5 and TRBJ1-6; checking the TCRdb D call of TRBD1 is not possible without DNA. CDR1 is SGHKS, CDR2 YYEKEE, per germline (reference sequence). The CDR3 contains 18 residues. CDR3 loop: CASSTDPTGLDFNSPLHF.